The rows below give T cell receptor beta chains drawn from one sample of a study of graft-versus-host responses after intestinal transplantation. Their antigens remain unidentified. Repertoires were generated with immunoSEQ multiplex PCR, while TCRdb's copy carries only in-frame clones and drops some. The sample contains around 100,000 clones, about 92% of which appear only once. Sequenced material: unstimulated CD4+ T cells sorted from spleen or lymph node cells, taken before transplant. All receptors come from a human donor who was the organ donor for an intestinal transplant. Both conserved end residues are part of each CDR3. The D gene is left open where the match is weak. Clone size is given for some rows only: seen once, a few or many times, or a class if the clone is expanded.

d_gene,v_gene,abundance,j_gene,CDR3aa,CDR3nt
TRBD1,TRBV6-1,NA,TRBJ2-7,CASRAGTVQYEQYF,TGTGCCAGCAGGGCTGGGACAGTTCAATACGAGCAGTACTTC
NA,TRBV21-1,NA,TRBJ2-2,CASSKGGSTGELFF,TGTGCCAGCAGCAAAGGAGGGAGCACCGGGGAGCTGTTTTTT
NA,TRBV4-2,once,TRBJ2-7,CASSQDPRQAYEQYF,TGTGCCAGCAGCCAAGATCCGAGACAGGCCTACGAGCAGTACTTC
NA,TRBV7-7,NA,TRBJ2-5,CASSLGGPLETQYF,TGTGCTAGCAGCTTAGGCGGCCCGCTAGAGACCCAGTACTTC
NA,TRBV30,NA,TRBJ1-3,CAWGTPGNTIYF,TGTGCCTGGGGGACTCCTGGAAACACCATATATTTT
TRBD2,TRBV4-2,NA,TRBJ2-3,CASSQALAGGASTDTQYF,TGTGCCAGCAGCCAGGCTCTAGCGGGAGGGGCTAGCACAGATACGCAGTATTTT
NA,TRBV28,once,TRBJ1-1,CASSRRTPEAFF,TGTGCCAGCAGCCGTCGGACCCCCGAAGCTTTCTTT
NA,TRBV18,NA,TRBJ2-5,CASSPERETQYF,TGTGCCAGCTCACCAGAGCGAGAGACCCAGTACTTC
NA,TRBV21-1,NA,TRBJ2-2,CASSLGAGSPTGELFF,TGTGCCAGCAGCCTGGGAGCCGGCTCCCCAACCGGGGAGCTGTTTTTT
NA,TRBV10-3,NA,TRBJ2-1,CAIRDGLDNEQFF,TGTGCCATCAGAGACGGCCTCGACAATGAGCAGTTCTTC
NA,TRBV19,NA,TRBJ2-2,CASIIRANTGELFF,TGTGCCAGTATTATCCGGGCGAACACCGGGGAGCTGTTTTTT
TRBD1,TRBV30,NA,TRBJ1-6,CAWSKTGVNSPLHF,TGTGCCTGGTCTAAGACAGGGGTAAATTCACCCCTCCACTTT
NA,TRBV2,NA,TRBJ2-7,CASSEAGFGRFKYEQYF,TGTGCCAGCAGTGAAGCTGGGTTCGGGAGATTTAAGTACGAGCAGTACTTC
TRBD2,TRBV5-1,NA,TRBJ2-5,CASSLATSGRGGQETQYF,TGCGCCAGCAGCCTAGCGACTAGCGGGAGAGGGGGGCAAGAGACCCAGTACTTC
NA,TRBV5-6,NA,TRBJ2-1,CASSLLGSSYNEQFF,TGTGCCAGCAGTTTACTGGGAAGCTCCTACAATGAGCAGTTCTTC
NA,TRBV4-2,NA,TRBJ2-1,CASSPQVGDEQFF,TGTGCCAGCAGCCCCCAGGTGGGGGATGAGCAGTTCTTC
NA,TRBV6-6,NA,TRBJ2-7,CASEGQSGNYEQYF,TGTGCCAGCGAAGGACAGTCCGGAAACTACGAGCAGTACTTC
TRBD1,TRBV30,NA,TRBJ1-1,CAWTGTGDTEAFF,TGTGCCTGGACCGGGACAGGGGACACTGAAGCTTTCTTT
TRBD2,TRBV10-3,NA,TRBJ2-3,CAITGTSEADTQYF,TGTGCCATCACCGGGACTAGCGAGGCAGATACGCAGTATTTT
NA,TRBV19,NA,TRBJ1-5,CASSIGTGGRSQPQHF,TGTGCCAGTAGTATCGGGACGGGGGGGCGAAGTCAGCCCCAGCATTTT
TRBD2,TRBV7-2,once,TRBJ2-3,CASSLVGIAGPPDTQYF,TGTGCCAGCAGTCTAGTGGGGATAGCGGGCCCCCCAGATACGCAGTATTTT
NA,TRBV19,NA,TRBJ2-7,CASRRTGTREQYF,TGTGCCAGTAGGAGGACTGGGACCCGCGAGCAGTACTTC
NA,TRBV5-5,NA,TRBJ1-3,CASSLARVPGNTIYF,TGTGCCAGCAGCTTGGCCAGGGTGCCGGGAAACACCATATATTTT
NA,TRBV27,NA,TRBJ2-7,CASSLRGYEQYF,TGTGCCAGCAGTTTAAGAGGGTACGAGCAGTACTTC
TRBD2,TRBV12-5,NA,TRBJ2-3,CASGLLSGLADPDTQYF,TGTGCTAGTGGTTTGCTCTCGGGACTAGCGGACCCGGATACGCAGTATTTT
NA,TRBV5-6,NA,TRBJ2-7,CASSLAYYEQYF,TGTGCCAGCAGCTTGGCCTATTACGAGCAGTACTTC
NA,TRBV19,NA,TRBJ2-3,CASSPNTDTQYF,TGTGCCAGTAGTCCAAACACAGATACGCAGTATTTT
NA,TRBV10-2,NA,TRBJ1-1,CASSPRRDTEAFF,TGCGCCAGCAGCCCCAGAAGAGACACTGAAGCTTTCTTT
NA,TRBV6-1,NA,TRBJ2-1,CASRTGSYNEQFF,TGTGCCAGCAGGACAGGCTCCTACAATGAGCAGTTCTTC
TRBD1,TRBV10-3,NA,TRBJ2-1,CATRGAGTGSNYNEQFF,TGTGCCACCCGGGGGGCCGGGACAGGGTCTAACTACAATGAGCAGTTCTTC